Below are 14 T cell receptor beta chains sequenced from a single sample in a study of PD-L1 blockade in urothelial cancer (TCRdb year 2017). The library was prepared using the immunoSEQ multiplex PCR assay. TCRdb's version of the immuneACCESS table is confined to in-frame rearrangements and falls short of the full clone set. An unresolved V gene accounts for under half of the shortfall where checked; the remainder is of unknown origin. For this sample there are tens of thousands of clones; around 90% appear just once. The ten largest clonotypes hold about 6% of the sample. The specimen comprised PBMCs, sampled around atezolizumab (anti-PD-L1) treatment. All receptors come from a woman in her 70s with urothelial cancer.

The chain is built from TRBV7-8 and TRBJ1-1, with TRBD1 matching over 7 bases. The CDR3 consists of 16 residues. Germline V gives CDR1 SGHVS, CDR2 FQNEAQ. V was clipped by 6 bases and J by 6 bases; unmatched bases: 16. The CDR3 reads CASRSTGMIEAPEAFF. The CDR3 DNA reads as TGTGCCAGCAGGTCGACAGGGATGATTGAGGCTCCTGAAGCTTTCTTT.

This clone has only a few counts. This rearrangement joins TRBV18 to TRBJ2-1; TRBD2 matches at 13 bases. The germline gives CDR1 KGHSH, CDR2 LQKENI. There are 21 residues in the CDR3. V gave up 1 base and J gave up 4 bases; unmatched junction bases: 16. For the CDR3, the DNA is TGTGCCAGCTCACCACGAGTCGGACTAGCGGGGGTCGGGGTTTGGTACAATGAGCAGTTCTTC. This translates into CASSPRVGLAGVGVWYNEQFF.

This chain links TRBV2 with TRBJ1-3; tentative D call: TRBD1 (5 bases). The CDR3 is made up of 13 amino acids. Germline V gene lookup returns CDR1 SNHLY and CDR2 FYNNEI. Trimming cost V 6 bases and J 4 bases, with 10 bases left between them. Here the CDR3 reads CASSQGFGNTIYF. CDR3 coding DNA: TGTGCCAGCAGCCAGGGATTCGGAAACACCATATATTTT.

The J gene is TRBJ1-2, the V gene TRBV18, with 7 bases identical to TRBD1. The V segment lost 7 bases and the J segment 8 bases; nucleotides outside the gene matches: 10. The germline V gene encodes CDR1 KGHSH and CDR2 LQKENI. This CDR3 is 13 amino acids long. The CDR3 DNA is TGTGCCAGCTTAGAAATCGGGACAGACGGCTACACCTTC. Encoded protein: CASLEIGTDGYTF. Full variable domain (missing parts from reference TRBV18 and TRBJ1-2): NAGVMQNPRHLVRRRGQEARLRCSPMKGHSHVYWYRQLPEEGLKFMVYLQKENIIDESGMPKERFSAEFPKEGPSILRIQQVVRGDSAAYFCASLEIGTDGYTFGSGTRLTVV.

The V gene is TRBV7-8, the J gene TRBJ1-2, with D perhaps matching TRBD1 (6 bases). Trimming left V 5 bases short and J 0 bases short, with 16 bases between. Germline V gene sequence: CDR1 SGHVS, CDR2 FQNEAQ. This CDR3 region has 16 residues. The CDR3 is CASSPRGNKANYGYTF. The CDR3, as DNA: TGTGCCAGCAGCCCTAGGGGGAATAAAGCTAACTATGGCTACACCTTC.

In its sample, this clone was seen a few times. CDR3 sequence (DNA): TGTGCCAGCTCGACGGGACAGAATAATTCACCCCTCCACTTT. This encodes CASSTGQNNSPLHF. The chain carries TRBV6-5 and TRBJ1-6; 7 positions agree with TRBD1. The CDR3 is 14 residues long. Germline-derived CDR1 and CDR2 are MNHEY and SVGAGI. V trimming: 8 bases; J trimming: 5 bases; junction bases outside the gene matches: 6.

V and J are TRBV11-2 and TRBJ2-3, with D unresolved. The V and J ends lost 1 base and 2 bases respectively, with 10 bases between them. The CDR3 runs to 15 residues. Germline-derived CDR1 and CDR2 are SGHAT and FQNNGV. CDR3 in DNA: TGTGCCAGCAGCTTAGGGGCAGCCTTCACAGATACGCAGTATTTT. It specifies CASSLGAAFTDTQYF.

The V gene is TRBV15, the J gene TRBJ1-5, with 11 bases aligning to TRBD1. Trimming removed 3 bases from V and 4 bases from J; junction bases left unmatched: 2. Germline CDR1 reads LNHNV; CDR2 reads YYDKDF (reference sequence). CDR3 length equals 15 residues. The CDR3 DNA reads TGTGCCACCAGCAGGGACAGGGGGCAGAATCAGCCCCAGCATTTT. Its translation: CATSRDRGQNQPQHF.

The CDR3 is CATSPRDRAYGYTF. The CDR3 nucleotides read TGTGCCACCAGCCCCCGGGACAGGGCCTATGGCTACACCTTC. The V call is TRBV15, the J call TRBJ1-2, with TRBD1 matching over 9 bases. This CDR3 has 14 amino acids. Looked up from germline, CDR1 is LNHNV and CDR2 is YYDKDF (reference sequence). V lost 5 bases and J lost 4; bases outside the gene matches: 5.

V and J are TRBV5-6 and TRBJ2-2; the match to TRBD1 covers 9 bases. Trimming removed 7 bases from V and 7 bases from J; junction bases left unmatched: 14. Germline CDR1 is SGHDT and CDR2 is YYEEEE. The CDR3 is 16 amino acids. The CDR3 DNA follows: TGTGCCAGCGGAACCGGGACAGGGATATCCAGCGGGGAGCTGTTTTTT. This sequence encodes CASGTGTGISSGELFF.

The chain joins TRBV18 to TRBJ1-2; D might be TRBD1 (6 bases). V lost 3 bases and J lost 6, with 11 bases in between. The CDR3 loop spans 13 amino acids. CDR1 and CDR2 (germline): KGHSH, LQKENI. The CDR3 DNA is TGTGCCAGCTCACCGTCACAGGGAAATGGCTACACCTTC. This sequence encodes CASSPSQGNGYTF.

The chain recombines TRBV7-6 with TRBJ2-7, with 12 bases that match TRBD2. The CDR3 loop spans 15 amino acids. In germline, CDR1 is SGHVS, CDR2 FNYEAQ. The ends lost 5 bases at V and 4 bases at J; junction bases unmatched: 6. The CDR3 region is CASSVLAGGSYEQYF. The CDR3 nucleotides are TGTGCCAGCAGCGTACTAGCGGGAGGAAGTTACGAGCAGTACTTC.

The chain uses TRBV5-8 and TRBJ2-1; 15 bases line up with TRBD2. Trimming removed 4 bases from V and 1 base from J; junction bases left unmatched: 6. CDR1 is SGHTS and CDR2 is YDEGEE in the germline V gene. The CDR3 consists of 18 residues. The CDR3 bases are TGTGCCAGCAGCCCCGGACTAGCGGGGGGGCGATCCTACAATGAGCAGTTCTTC. Translation: CASSPGLAGGRSYNEQFF. The variable domain in full, with the rest retrieved from reference TRBV5-8 and TRBJ2-1, is EAGVTQSPTHLIKTRGQQATLRCSPISGHTSVYWYQQALGLGLQFLLWYDEGEERNRGNFPPRFSGRQFPNYSSELNVNALELEDSALYLCASSPGLAGGRSYNEQFFGPGTRLTVL.

This clone was picked up one time. The rearrangement links TRBV5-6 to TRBJ2-3; D unclear. This CDR3 has 15 amino acids. The ends were cut back, 0 bases at V and 0 bases at J, with 8 bases in the middle. Germline V gene lookup returns CDR1 SGHDT and CDR2 YYEEEE. CDR3 loop: CASSLGLVSTDTQYF. The CDR3 region has the DNA TGTGCCAGCAGCTTGGGGCTAGTAAGCACAGATACGCAGTATTTT.